These T cell receptor beta chains were read from a single sample in a study of Ad26.COV2.S vaccination and SARS-CoV-2 variants. Clones were read by immunoSEQ multiplex PCR, and TCRdb kept only the in-frame ones, dropping some. The top ten clones hold over 1.3% of a sample with about 680,000 clones, 70% to 90% of them seen once. Material: peripheral blood, obtained in a trial of Ad26.COV2.S vaccine versus placebo. These receptors were taken from a person aged 18-60 years who received the Ad26.COV2.S COVID-19 vaccine or a placebo. CDR3s include the opening cysteine and the closing phenylalanine or tryptophan. D genes are given only for firm matches. Only part of the rows carry a size: once, few, many, or a class if the clone is expanded.

d_call j_call v_call clone_size cdr3_aa cdr3_nt
. TRBJ1-5 TRBV5-8 . CASSLVAGPLSPQHF TGTGCCAGCAGCTTGGTGGCAGGGCCTTTGAGCCCCCAGCATTTT
TRBD2 TRBJ2-1 TRBV2 . CASSESGRGGNEQFF TGTGCCAGCAGTGAAAGCGGGAGAGGAGGCAATGAGCAGTTCTTC
TRBD2 TRBJ2-1 TRBV6-5 . CASSYGGEGRDEQFF TGTGCCAGCAGTTACGGGGGGGAGGGCCGTGATGAGCAGTTCTTC
. TRBJ1-6 TRBV3-1/TRBV3-2 . CASSQGNSPLHF TGTGCCAGCTCACAGGGAAATTCACCCCTCCACTTT
TRBD2 TRBJ2-7 TRBV7-2 . CASSFSASGTYEQYF TGTGCCAGCAGCTTTTCCGCTAGCGGTACCTACGAGCAGTACTTC
. TRBJ2-7 TRBV6-5 few CASSYSRQDEQYF TGTGCCAGCAGTTACAGCAGGCAAGACGAGCAGTACTTC
TRBD2 TRBJ2-1 TRBV7-6 once CASSLRAGGLNEQFF TGTGCCAGCAGCTTAAGGGCGGGAGGGTTAAATGAGCAGTTCTTC
. TRBJ1-5 TRBV18 . CASSKWPDQGSNQPQHF TGTGCCAGCTCAAAGTGGCCGGACCAGGGGAGCAATCAGCCCCAGCATTTT
TRBD1 TRBJ2-2 TRBV5-1 . CASSPPTGGNTGELFF TGCGCCAGCAGCCCTCCGACAGGGGGGAACACCGGGGAGCTGTTTTTT
. TRBJ1-3 TRBV30 . CACLFGGSGNTIYF TGTGCCTGCCTGTTTGGGGGCTCTGGAAACACCATATATTTT
. TRBJ2-2 TRBV5-5 . CASSLGAGELFF TGTGCCAGCAGCTTGGGGGCCGGGGAGCTGTTTTTT
. TRBJ2-2 TRBV18 . CASSPARGLFPSNTGELFF TGTGCCAGCTCACCCGCTAGGGGCCTTTTCCCATCTAACACCGGGGAGCTGTTTTTT
. TRBJ2-5 TRBV6-5 . CASRPMEGRETQYF TGTGCCAGCAGGCCCATGGAAGGTCGAGAGACCCAGTACTTC
TRBD2 TRBJ2-1 TRBV9 once CASTPGSGGNEQFF TGTGCCAGCACCCCGGGTAGCGGGGGCAATGAGCAGTTCTTC
TRBD1 TRBJ1-2 TRBV12-3/TRBV12-4 . CASSYGTGGGYTF TGTGCCAGCAGTTACGGGACAGGGGGTGGCTACACCTTC
. TRBJ1-1 TRBV5-4 . CASSLARDLNTEAFF TGTGCCAGCAGCTTGGCTCGGGATCTGAACACTGAAGCTTTCTTT
TRBD2 TRBJ2-1 TRBV7-3 . CASSLSPSGWSYNEQFF TGTGCCAGCAGCTTAAGTCCTAGCGGGTGGTCCTACAATGAGCAGTTCTTC
. TRBJ2-1 TRBV3-1/TRBV3-2 . CASSQEGNEQFF TGTGCCAGCAGCCAAGAGGGGAACGAGCAGTTCTTC
. TRBJ2-6 TRBV6-5 . CASSYSGTGANVLTF TGTGCCAGCAGTTACTCGGGCACTGGGGCCAACGTCCTGACTTTC
TRBD1 TRBJ2-5 TRBV4-2 . CASSRQGAGETQYF TGTGCCAGCAGCCGACAGGGGGCAGGCGAGACCCAGTACTTC
TRBD2 TRBJ2-7 TRBV6-5 once CASSYERDGLEQYF TGTGCCAGCAGTTATGAGCGGGACGGCTTGGAGCAGTACTTC
. TRBJ2-1 TRBV2 . CASSVWLGTVLRGQFF TGTGCCAGCAGTGTCTGGCTCGGGACTGTCCTTAGAGGGCAGTTCTTC
. TRBJ1-2 TRBV18 . CASSPLSREHGYTF TGTGCCAGCTCTCCCCTCAGCAGGGAACATGGCTACACCTTC
. TRBJ2-3 TRBV5-4 . CASSLAGRDYTQYF TGTGCCAGCAGCTTGGCAGGCAGGGATTATACGCAGTATTTT
. TRBJ2-2 TRBV18 . CASSPGSSVRAGELFF TGTGCCAGCTCACCTGGGTCCAGCGTGAGGGCCGGGGAGCTGTTTTTT
. TRBJ2-5 TRBV27 . CASSLRGLETQYF TGTGCCAGCAGTTTACGCGGGTTAGAGACCCAGTACTTC
TRBD2 TRBJ2-7 TRBV6-6 . CARAGGRSYEQYF TGTGCCAGAGCGGGGGGGCGTAGTTACGAGCAGTACTTC
. TRBJ2-3 TRBV6-6 . CASSRRQKDTQYF TGTGCCAGCAGTCGACGGCAAAAAGATACGCAGTATTTT
. TRBJ1-1 TRBV5-5 . CASSPDQGWTEAFF TGTGCCAGCAGCCCGGATCAGGGATGGACTGAAGCTTTCTTT
. TRBJ2-2 TRBV7-8 once CASSLAPASSLNTGELFF TGTGCCAGCAGCTTAGCGCCGGCTAGCTCTTTGAACACCGGGGAGCTGTTTTTT
. TRBJ2-2 TRBV19 . CASSMSGYPGELFF TGTGCCAGTAGTATGTCAGGGTATCCCGGGGAGCTGTTTTTT
TRBD2 TRBJ2-5 TRBV7-2 . CASSLWGGGETQYF TGTGCCAGCAGCTTATGGGGGGGAGGAGAGACCCAGTACTTC
TRBD1 TRBJ2-5 TRBV6-5 . CASSYAKNGQGNF TGTGCCAGCAGTTACGCGAAGAACGGACAGGGGAACTTC
TRBD2 TRBJ2-7 TRBV28 . CASSSGGGNEQYF TGTGCCAGCAGTTCGGGGGGAGGGAACGAGCAGTACTTC
. TRBJ2-1 TRBV10-3 . CAITARSPYNEQFF TGTGCCATCACTGCTAGAAGCCCCTACAATGAGCAGTTCTTC
. TRBJ2-7 TRBV11-2 . CASSLDRRDGEQYF TGTGCCAGCAGCTTAGATCGGCGGGACGGCGAGCAGTACTTC
. TRBJ2-3 TRBV7-6 . CASSFWTATDTQYF TGTGCCAGCAGTTTTTGGACTGCTACAGATACGCAGTATTTT
. TRBJ1-6 TRBV30 . CAWSVQRHPNSPLHF TGTGCCTGGAGTGTACAGCGGCATCCTAATTCACCCCTCCACTTT
. TRBJ2-3 TRBV5-1 . CASSRGPRTDTQYF TGCGCCAGCAGCCGGGGGCCACGCACAGATACGCAGTATTTT
TRBD1 TRBJ1-1 TRBV10-3 . CAMTGGPNTEAFF TGTGCCATGACAGGGGGCCCGAACACTGAAGCTTTCTTT
. TRBJ2-7 TRBV19 . CASSMAGASYEQYF TGTGCCAGTAGTATGGCGGGGGCTTCCTACGAGCAGTACTTC
. TRBJ1-2 TRBV5-8 . CASSLDTDYGYTF TGTGCCAGCAGCTTGGACACCGACTATGGCTACACCTTC
TRBD1 TRBJ1-2 TRBV5-5 . CASSLDILLLWTGGGYTF TGTGCCAGCAGCTTGGACATTCTTTTACTATGGACAGGGGGTGGCTACACCTTC
. TRBJ2-7 TRBV7-9 . CASSSFGTGAAYEQYF TGTGCCAGCAGCTCGTTTGGAACGGGGGCGGCCTACGAGCAGTACTTC
. TRBJ2-1 TRBV20-1 . CSAPSYNEQFF TGCAGTGCTCCCTCCTACAATGAGCAGTTCTTC
. TRBJ2-7 TRBV20-1 . CSASSGRGTYEQYF TGCAGTGCTAGTTCAGGCAGGGGAACCTACGAGCAGTACTTC
. TRBJ2-4 TRBV19 . CASRDTQAKNIQYF TGTGCCAGTAGGGACACACAAGCCAAAAACATTCAGTACTTC
. TRBJ1-4 TRBV12-3/TRBV12-4 . CASRPQGNEKLFF TGTGCCAGCAGGCCCCAGGGTAACGAAAAACTGTTTTTT
. TRBJ1-2 TRBV6-6 few CASRHQKGYTF TGTGCCAGCAGGCACCAGAAAGGCTACACCTTC
. TRBJ1-1 TRBV5-1 . CASSFSGTPEAFF TGCGCCAGCAGCTTCTCCGGGACACCTGAAGCTTTCTTT
. TRBJ2-7 TRBV12-3/TRBV12-4 . CASSLRGFEQYF TGTGCCAGCAGTTTAAGGGGGTTCGAGCAGTACTTC
TRBD1 TRBJ1-5 TRBV19 . CASSIEGQGSQPQHF TGTGCCAGTAGTATAGAGGGACAGGGGAGTCAGCCCCAGCATTTT
. TRBJ1-2 TRBV15 . CATSSETGWYGYTF TGTGCCACCAGCAGTGAAACAGGGTGGTATGGCTACACCTTC
TRBD1 TRBJ1-2 TRBV27 many CASSLGGGHYGYTF TGTGCCAGCAGTTTGGGAGGGGGCCACTATGGCTACACCTTC
. TRBJ2-7 TRBV30 . CAWSATVPSYEQYF TGTGCCTGGAGTGCGACAGTTCCTTCCTACGAGCAGTACTTC
. TRBJ2-7 TRBV6-1 . CASSEGFRSYEQYF TGTGCCAGCAGTGAAGGGTTCCGCTCCTACGAGCAGTACTTC
. TRBJ2-1 TRBV18 few CASSPEGNEQFF TGTGCCAGCTCACCCGAAGGTAATGAGCAGTTCTTC
TRBD1 TRBJ2-5 TRBV5-1 . CASSLATGNPRGLETQYF TGCGCCAGCAGCTTGGCGACAGGGAACCCGAGAGGGCTGGAGACCCAGTACTTC
. TRBJ1-1 TRBV19 . CASSLTPPTEAFF TGTGCCAGTAGCTTAACCCCACCGACTGAAGCTTTCTTT